Shown below are 20 T cell receptor beta chains from a single sample sequenced in a study of shared clonotypes between healthy human individuals. TCRdb's copy holds only in-frame clones and misses some; the assay was immunoSEQ multiplex PCR. The sample lists 1.5 million to 1.9 million clones; roughly 98% were seen once. The sample was naive CD4+ T cells sorted from blood. Indicated subset: CD45RA+ positively selected. The receptors were sampled from a man aged 25-40 years in good health.

The chain couples TRBV5-4 to TRBJ2-1, with D uncertain. This CDR3 region has 15 residues. CDR1 SGHNT and CDR2 YYREEE come from the germline V gene (reference sequence). V gave up 1 base and J gave up 4 bases, with 12 bases separating them. Here the CDR3 DNA reads TGTGCCAGCAGCTTGACAGTGGAACATTACAATGAGCAGTTCTTC. Protein: CASSLTVEHYNEQFF.

The chain employs TRBV15 and TRBJ2-3, with 8 bases aligning to TRBD2. Germline CDR1 is LNHNV and CDR2 is YYDKDF (reference sequence). CDR3 size: 16 residues. Trimming cost V 2 bases and J 2 bases; bases outside gene matches: 6. Here the CDR3 reads CATSRLGLGDTDTQYF. The CDR3 nucleotides are TGTGCCACCAGCAGACTGGGACTAGGCGACACAGATACGCAGTATTTT.

This chain connects TRBV19 to TRBJ1-5; the D is unclear. The germline V and J ends were trimmed by 7 bases and 0 bases, with 7 bases remaining between them. Per the germline V gene, CDR1 is LNHDA and CDR2 is SQIVND (reference sequence). The CDR3 is 13 residues long. CDR3 loop: CASNQYSNQPQHF. CDR3 DNA: TGTGCCAGTAACCAGTATAGCAATCAGCCCCAGCATTTT.

The gene calls are TRBV25-1 and TRBJ2-7; 7 positions agree with TRBD1. Germline loops: CDR1 MGHDK, CDR2 SYGVNS. This CDR3 region has 14 residues. The V gene end was trimmed by 2 bases and the J gene end by 4 bases; junction bases not matched to a gene: 5. DNA for the CDR3: TGTGCCAGCAGTGAAACAGGGGTATTGTACGAGCAGTACTTC. Translation: CASSETGVLYEQYF.

As for this clone: The same CDR3 is also encoded by other DNA sequences in this sample. V is TRBV18 and J is TRBJ2-5; D gene ambiguous. V lost 3 bases and J lost 4, with 3 bases in between. CDR1 is KGHSH and CDR2 is LQKENI in the germline V gene. The CDR3 totals 11 residues. DNA of the CDR3: TGTGCCAGCTCACCGTTAGAGACCCAGTACTTC. This sequence encodes CASSPLETQYF.

The V and J genes are TRBV10-1 and TRBJ2-3, with a weak D call TRBD1 (6 bases). The CDR3 covers 11 residues. Germline V lookup: CDR1 WNHNN, CDR2 SYGVQD (reference sequence). Trimming removed 6 bases from V and 5 bases from J, with 6 bases in between. The CDR3 protein is CASSRGDTQYF. Written as DNA, the CDR3 is TGCGCCAGCAGCAGGGGAGATACGCAGTATTTT.

The rearrangement links TRBV30 to TRBJ2-2; D is undetermined. The CDR3 extends over 15 amino acids. Germline CDR1 GTSNPN, CDR2 SVGIG (reference sequence). With 2 bases removed from V and 3 bases from J, the gap between germline ends came to 13 bases. The CDR3 protein is CAWSLGGLHTGELFF. The CDR3 nucleotides read TGTGCCTGGAGTCTGGGCGGCCTTCACACCGGGGAGCTGTTTTTT.

V is TRBV18 and J is TRBJ1-2; a weak D match, TRBD1 (5 bases). Germline V gives CDR1 KGHSH, CDR2 LQKENI. This CDR3 spans 16 amino acids. V shed 3 bases and J shed 4 bases, with 18 bases lying between them. The DNA for the CDR3 is TGTGCCAGCTCACCCTTTCGGGGGGGGGAAGGCTATGGCTACACCTTC. The encoded protein is CASSPFRGGEGYGYTF.

This chain uses TRBV7-2 with TRBJ1-4, with D possibly matching TRBD1 (5 bases). Trimming removed 6 bases at V and 5 bases at J, with 16 bases between. Germline assignment: CDR1 SGHTA and CDR2 FQGNSA. This CDR3 spans 15 amino acids. CDR3 loop: CASSYQPRGNEKLFF. Here the CDR3 DNA reads TGTGCCAGCAGTTACCAACCAAGGGGCAATGAAAAACTGTTTTTT.

This clone was counted a single time. The gene calls are TRBV29-1 and TRBJ2-7; D might be TRBD1 (5 bases). The CDR3 sequence is 11 residues long. Deletions cut 7 bases from V and 3 bases from J, with 10 bases between. Germline CDR1 reads SQVTM; CDR2 reads ANQGSEA. The CDR3 spells CSAARDYEQYF. The DNA for the CDR3 is TGCAGCGCGGCCAGGGACTACGAGCAGTACTTC.

This chain joins TRBV2 and TRBJ1-3; D possibly corresponds to TRBD1 (5 bases). V lost 4 bases and J lost 1, with 17 bases in between. Germline assignment: CDR1 SNHLY and CDR2 FYNNEI. The CDR3 extends over 17 amino acids. CDR3 loop: CASSGGVREVSGNTIYF. The CDR3 DNA follows: TGTGCCAGCAGTGGGGGGGTGAGGGAAGTTTCTGGAAACACCATATATTTT. Combining the CDR3 with reference TRBV2 and TRBJ1-3 gives the whole variable domain EPEVTQTPSHQVTQMGQEVILRCVPISNHLYFYWYRQILGQKVEFLVSFYNNEISEKSEIFDDQFSVERPDGSNFTLKIRSTKLEDSAMYFCASSGGVREVSGNTIYFGEGSWLTVV.

V gene TRBV28 combines with J gene TRBJ2-7; tentatively, D is TRBD1 (6 bases). Germline lookup yields CDR1 MDHEN and CDR2 SYDVKM. The CDR3 runs 12 residues. V gave up 7 bases and J gave up 1 base, with 8 bases separating them. CDR3 coding DNA: TGTGCCAGCAAGGACAGTTCCTACGAGCAGTACTTC. Amino acid sequence: CASKDSSYEQYF.

The V gene is TRBV5-4, the J gene TRBJ2-5; no clear D. Germline-derived CDR1 and CDR2 are SGHNT and YYREEE (reference sequence). The V and J ends lost 4 bases and 1 base respectively, with 5 bases between them. CDR3 length: 12 residues. CDR3 nucleotide sequence: TGTGCCAGCAGCAAACCCCAAGAGACCCAGTACTTC. Residues: CASSKPQETQYF.

The chain combines TRBV28 with TRBJ2-1, with a weak D call TRBD2 (8 bases). Trimming left V 6 bases short and J 5 bases short, with 23 bases between. Germline values: CDR1 MDHEN, CDR2 SYDVKM. The CDR3 has 17 residues. This chain's CDR3 is CASRLYRTGLADNEQFF. The DNA for the CDR3 is TGTGCCAGCAGACTTTATAGGACAGGACTAGCCGACAATGAGCAGTTCTTC.

The J gene is TRBJ2-3, the V gene TRBV10-3; D remains unclear. The CDR3 contains 14 residues. V was pared by 3 bases and J by 2 bases, with 9 bases between. From germline, CDR1 is ENHRY and CDR2 SYGVKD. The CDR3 protein is CAISDAATTDTQYF. The CDR3 nucleotides are TGTGCCATCAGTGATGCGGCTACCACAGATACGCAGTATTTT.

This rearrangement joins TRBV5-1 to TRBJ2-1; D is ambiguous. Germline V CDR1 and CDR2: SGHRS, YFSETQ. Trimming removed 1 base from V and 5 bases from J, with 13 bases in between. CDR3 length equals 15 residues. This CDR3 reads CASSLRPLLDNEQFF. In DNA form, the CDR3 reads TGCGCCAGCAGCTTGAGGCCGCTCCTCGACAATGAGCAGTTCTTC.

V and J are TRBV18 and TRBJ1-3; D remains unclear. The ends were cut back, 1 base at V and 0 bases at J, with 7 bases in the middle. The CDR3 spans 15 residues. Germline CDR1 KGHSH, CDR2 LQKENI. Written as DNA, the CDR3 is TGTGCCAGCTCACCACACAGTGGCTCTGGAAACACCATATATTTT. It codes for CASSPHSGSGNTIYF.

The genes are TRBV2 and TRBJ2-3, with TRBD2 as a possible D gene (5 bases). CDR1 and CDR2 (germline): SNHLY, FYNNEI. V was trimmed by 9 bases and J by 1 base, leaving 11 bases between them. This CDR3 is 13 amino acids long. The CDR3 loop reads CARQLRGTDTQYF. CDR3 bases: TGTGCCAGACAGCTGCGGGGCACAGATACGCAGTATTTT. The full variable domain, in which reference TRBV2 and TRBJ2-3 provide the parts outside the CDR3, is EPEVTQTPSHQVTQMGQEVILRCVPISNHLYFYWYRQILGQKVEFLVSFYNNEISEKSEIFDDQFSVERPDGSNFTLKIRSTKLEDSAMYFCARQLRGTDTQYFGPGTRLTVL.

The genes are TRBV29-1 and TRBJ2-1; TRBD2 aligns across 13 bases. CDR3 length equals 11 residues. CDR1 is SQVTM, CDR2 ANQGSEA, per germline. Unmatched junction bases numbered 4, after V lost 4 bases and J lost 16 bases. This CDR3 is CSVGLAGGEFF. Written as DNA, the CDR3 is TGCAGCGTTGGACTAGCGGGAGGCGAATTCTTC.

V usage is TRBV2 and J usage is TRBJ2-2; D not certain. CDR3 length: 11 residues. Germline values: CDR1 SNHLY, CDR2 FYNNEI. Deletions cut 8 bases from V and 4 bases from J, with 5 bases between. In DNA form, the CDR3 reads TGTGCCAGCGGTATCACCGGGGAGCTGTTTTTT. It translates to CASGITGELFF. The full variable domain, in which reference TRBV2 and TRBJ2-2 provide the parts outside the CDR3, is EPEVTQTPSHQVTQMGQEVILRCVPISNHLYFYWYRQILGQKVEFLVSFYNNEISEKSEIFDDQFSVERPDGSNFTLKIRSTKLEDSAMYFCASGITGELFFGEGSRLTVL.